This section outlines one T cell receptor beta chain sequence together with its context. Germline is not matched at one junction end, which may reflect a read error. This specimen belongs to a study of spatial heterogeneity in lung cancer. Study details: Alpha-chain sequences were detected in numbers that were consistently lower than beta-chain sequences. Unique TCR and UMI combinations averaged more than ten appearances each in raw reads.

The CDR3 extends over 16 amino acids. From germline, CDR1 is LGHDT and CDR2 YNNKEL (reference sequence). Individual TCR cDNA molecules each bore their own unique molecular identifier. MiXCR, run by TCRdb on the 5' RACE reads, gives a single entry per CDR3 protein. The sample includes more than 80,000 distinct CDR3 sequences, approximately 12% of them seen just once. Indicated time point: sample taken at primary tumor resection. Whole RNA obtained from tumor, nontumor lung or frozen PBMC underwent sequencing without sorting. This material consisted of PBMCs, taken at surgery. The clonotype comes from a male donor with early-stage non-small cell lung cancer. This chain uses TRBV3-1 with TRBJ2-7; TRBD2 matches 8 bases. CDR3 in DNA: TGTGCCAGCAGCCAAGAGCGGAGCGGGGGCTCCCACGAGCAGTACTTC. Its protein product is CASSQERSGGSHEQYF.